This is a list of T cell receptor beta chains from one sample in a study of metastatic and nonmetastatic thyroid tumors. Via MiXCR, TCRdb re-called the PCR reads. The sample has about 43,000 clones, around 2.9% seen once. Material for sequencing was blood. These receptors were obtained from a female donor with papillary thyroid cancer or a benign thyroid nodule (not recorded which). Some clones in this sample may be carry-over from other donors' samples. The CDR3 runs from the conserved cysteine through the conserved F or W. The D gene is left open where the match is weak. Only part of the rows carry a size: once, few, many, or a class if the clone is expanded.

-	TRBV5-1	TRBJ2-1	-	CASSYLASSSYNEQFF	TGCGCCAGCAGTTACCTAGCGTCGAGCTCCTACAATGAGCAGTTCTTC
-	TRBV9	TRBJ2-3	many	CASSVSGVRTDTQYF	TGTGCCAGCAGCGTGTCGGGAGTGCGGACAGATACGCAGTATTTT
-	TRBV6-1	TRBJ2-1	-	CATPPGRDVDEQFF	TGTGCCACCCCGCCGGGACGGGACGTCGATGAGCAGTTCTTC
TRBD1	TRBV6-1	TRBJ1-2	-	CASSDQGQANYGYTF	TGTGCCAGCAGTGATCAGGGACAGGCTAACTATGGCTACACCTTC
-	TRBV27	TRBJ2-1	-	CASSLNTEQFF	TGTGCCAGCAGTTTAAACACTGAGCAGTTCTTC
-	TRBV6-1	TRBJ2-1	few	CASSEVGSRGSLYNEQFF	TGTGCCAGCAGTGAAGTCGGGAGTAGGGGGTCCCTCTACAATGAGCAGTTCTTC
-	TRBV6-1	TRBJ1-5	many	CASSYDTGGGNQPQHF	TGTGCCAGCAGTTATGACACGGGCGGGGGCAATCAGCCCCAGCATTTT
TRBD1	TRBV6-4	TRBJ1-1	few	CASSPDRGVAEAFF	TGTGCCAGCAGTCCGGACAGGGGGGTGGCTGAAGCTTTCTTT
-	TRBV28	TRBJ1-5	few	CASRSTRRGSNQPQHF	TGTGCCAGCAGATCAACCCGTAGGGGTAGCAATCAGCCCCAGCATTTT
-	TRBV6-1	TRBJ1-6	many	CASRPKNSPLHF	TGTGCCAGCAGGCCTAAGAATTCACCCCTCCACTTT
-	TRBV11-3	TRBJ2-3	-	CASSIPPDTEYF	TGTGCCAGCAGCATACCACCTGATACGGAGTATTTT
-	TRBV6-4	TRBJ1-6	-	CASSQNREVGSPLHF	TGTGCCAGCAGTCAAAACAGGGAGGTGGGTTCACCCCTCCACTTT
-	TRBV27	TRBJ1-1	many	CASSLGFGGNTEAFF	TGTGCCAGCAGTTTAGGGTTCGGCGGAAACACTGAAGCTTTCTTT
-	TRBV7-6	TRBJ2-3	few	CASSLVGTDTQYF	TGTGCCAGCAGCTTAGTTGGCACAGATACGCAGTATTTT
-	TRBV6-2/TRBV6-3	TRBJ2-5	few	CASSYGAWETQYF	TGTGCCAGCAGTTACGGGGCGTGGGAGACCCAGTACTTC
-	TRBV6-5	TRBJ2-5	few	CASSSRLGGETQYF	TGTGCCAGCAGTTCACGACTAGGGGGAGAGACCCAGTACTTC
TRBD1	TRBV20-1	TRBJ1-4	-	CSAPGPGGNEKLFF	TGCAGTGCGCCAGGTCCAGGGGGTAATGAAAAACTGTTTTTT
-	TRBV2	TRBJ2-1	many	CASSEPGISYNEQFF	TGTGCCAGCAGTGAACCAGGGATCTCCTACAATGAGCAGTTCTTC
-	TRBV5-1	TRBJ2-7	-	CASSPGTSFGEQYF	TGCGCCAGCAGCCCCGGGACATCGTTTGGCGAGCAGTACTTC
-	TRBV2	TRBJ2-6	many	CASSDRTGANVLTF	TGTGCCAGCAGTGACCGGACCGGGGCCAACGTCCTGACTTTC
-	TRBV7-2	TRBJ2-7	few	CASSLALDRAEQYF	TGTGCCAGCAGCTTAGCGCTCGATCGGGCCGAGCAGTACTTC
-	TRBV28	TRBJ1-1	-	CASSPTSQGRTEAFF	TGTGCCAGCAGTCCCACGAGTCAGGGGCGGACTGAAGCTTTCTTT
-	TRBV20-1	TRBJ2-1	-	CSARTTMEADAQFF	TGCAGTGCTAGGACTACAATGGAGGCCGATGCGCAGTTCTTC
TRBD2	TRBV9	TRBJ2-2	many	CASSPFLGGGGTGELFF	TGTGCCAGCAGCCCCTTCTTGGGCGGGGGAGGGACCGGGGAGCTGTTTTTT
-	TRBV2	TRBJ1-2	many	CASRSRDYGYTF	TGTGCCAGCAGGTCTCGGGACTATGGCTACACCTTC
TRBD1	TRBV6-1	TRBJ2-3	few	CASRSNRDRGTDTQYF	TGTGCCAGCAGATCCAACCGGGACAGGGGCACAGATACGCAGTATTTT
-	TRBV6-1	TRBJ2-7	few	CASSEGRVNF	TGTGCCAGCAGTGAAGGCCGAGTGAACTTC
-	TRBV7-9	TRBJ2-2	many	CASSRNTGELFF	TGTGCCAGCAGCCGGAACACCGGGGAGCTGTTTTTT
-	TRBV6-1	TRBJ1-6	-	CASSPPGVSYNEQFFGPGTPLHF	-
TRBD2	TRBV6-5	TRBJ2-1	many	CASSYPGTSGQYNEQFF	TGTGCCAGCAGTTACCCAGGGACTAGCGGGCAATACAATGAGCAGTTCTTC
TRBD1	TRBV7-9	TRBJ2-7	-	CASSLVSQGAPEQYF	TGTGCCAGCAGCTTAGTGTCACAGGGGGCGCCCGAGCAGTACTTC
TRBD1	TRBV7-2	TRBJ2-5	few	CASNRQGGKQETQYF	TGTGCCAGCAACAGACAGGGTGGTAAGCAAGAGACCCAGTACTTC
TRBD2	TRBV7-3	TRBJ2-1	many	CASSLRPLQLAGTSSYNEQFF	TGTGCCAGCAGCTTAAGACCGCTTCAACTAGCGGGTACTAGCTCCTACAATGAGCAGTTCTTC
TRBD1	TRBV2	TRBJ1-5	few	CASSDREREQPQHF	TGTGCCAGCAGCGACAGGGAAAGAGAACAGCCCCAGCATTTT
-	TRBV2	TRBJ2-3	many	CASGTGYTDTRYF	TGTGCCAGCGGAACAGGATACACAGATACGCGGTATTTT
TRBD1	TRBV19	TRBJ2-7	many	CASSIAGTGDEQYF	TGTGCCAGTAGTATAGCCGGGACAGGGGACGAGCAGTACTTC
-	TRBV10-1	TRBJ2-7	-	CARPPRFLRYEQYF	TGCGCCAGACCACCCCGGTTCCTCCGCTACGAGCAGTACTTC
-	TRBV10-3	TRBJ2-3	-	CASSESTTNGSSDTQYF	TGTGCCAGCAGTGAGTCGACGACTAACGGAAGTTCAGATACGCAGTATTTT
-	TRBV20-1	TRBJ1-1	many	CSAGTDTEAFF	TGCAGTGCTGGGACTGACACTGAAGCTTTCTTT
-	TRBV20-1	TRBJ2-1	medium-sized	CSARGPGYNEQFF	TGCAGTGCTAGAGGGCCGGGGTACAATGAGCAGTTCTTC
-	TRBV14	TRBJ2-5	many	CASSLKETQYF	TGTGCCAGCAGTCTGAAAGAGACCCAGTACTTC
TRBD1	TRBV6-1	TRBJ1-5	few	CASIQGASNQPQHF	TGTGCCAGCATTCAGGGGGCGAGCAATCAGCCCCAGCATTTT
-	TRBV27	TRBJ2-7	many	CASSSAGPIYEQYF	TGTGCCAGCAGTTCCGCGGGACCCATCTACGAGCAGTACTTC
-	TRBV14	TRBJ1-1	-	CASSLFIGDAPEAFF	TGTGCCAGCAGCCTTTTCATTGGGGACGCCCCTGAAGCTTTCTTT
TRBD1	TRBV5-6	TRBJ2-1	few	CASSGGQGLNEQFF	TGTGCCAGCAGCGGGGGACAGGGTTTAAATGAGCAGTTCTTC
-	TRBV28	TRBJ1-5	few	CASSQDSNQPQHF	TGTGCCAGCAGCCAGGATAGCAATCAGCCCCAGCATTTT
-	TRBV28	TRBJ1-3	many	CASSLPFGSGNTIYF	TGTGCCAGCAGTTTACCATTCGGATCTGGAAACACCATATATTTT
TRBD1	TRBV27	TRBJ1-2	many	CASGGNDRGFYGYTF	TGTGCCAGCGGGGGTAACGACAGGGGGTTTTATGGCTACACCTTC
TRBD1	TRBV6-4	TRBJ1-5	few	CASSDRANQPQHF	TGTGCCAGCAGCGACAGGGCCAATCAGCCCCAGCATTTT
-	TRBV5-4	TRBJ1-2	many	CASSLDGPIAGGYTF	TGTGCCAGCAGCTTGGATGGACCGATTGCTGGGGGCTACACCTTC
-	TRBV5-1	TRBJ2-3	few	CASSLESRADTQYF	TGCGCCAGCAGCTTAGAGTCCAGGGCAGATACGCAGTATTTT
-	TRBV7-8	TRBJ1-1	few	CASSEQVGGGYTEAFF	TGTGCCAGCAGCGAACAGGTCGGGGGGGGATACACTGAAGCTTTCTTT